These 21 T cell receptor beta chains originate from one sample sequenced in a study of cytomegalovirus exposure and HLA in healthy donors. PCR involved 60 Vbeta and 13 Jbeta primers. Sequenced by immunoSEQ multiplex PCR; TCRdb stores in-frame clones only, minus some. Of some 120,000 clones listed, more than 65% are singletons. The sequenced material came from PBMCs. These receptors were collected from a woman between 18 and 30 years old in good health and CMV-seronegative.

J is TRBJ2-2 and V is TRBV11-2; tentatively, D is TRBD1 (6 bases). From germline, CDR1 is SGHAT and CDR2 FQNNGV. This CDR3 region has 16 residues. V lost 3 bases to trimming and J lost 2 bases, with 13 bases between them. In DNA, the CDR3 is TGTGCCAGCAGCTTTATACCGGGACAAAACACCGGGGAGCTGTTTTTT. Protein product: CASSFIPGQNTGELFF.

The V and J genes are TRBV7-9 and TRBJ2-7; D may be TRBD1 (5 bases). Germline assignment: CDR1 SEHNR and CDR2 FQNEAQ (reference sequence). The CDR3 extends over 15 amino acids. Between the trimmed V and J ends, which lost 5 bases and 0 bases, there was a span of 14 bases. Here the CDR3 reads CASSPVVGVSYEQYF. The CDR3 DNA reads TGTGCCAGCAGCCCAGTGGTAGGGGTCTCCTACGAGCAGTACTTC.

This rearrangement joins TRBV4-2 to TRBJ2-7, with 9 positions matching TRBD2. This CDR3 has 16 amino acids. After removal of 1 base from V and 6 bases from J, the junction contained 10 bases not matched to a gene. Germline assignment: CDR1 LGHNA and CDR2 YNFKEQ. The CDR3 region is CASSQGFGGGAAEQYF. CDR3 DNA sequence: TGTGCCAGCAGCCAAGGTTTTGGCGGGGGGGCCGCCGAGCAGTACTTC.

The chain links TRBV5-1 to TRBJ1-3, with D tentatively TRBD1 (6 bases). Germline V CDR1 and CDR2: SGHRS, YFSETQ. The length of the CDR3 is 14 residues. V lost 4 bases, J lost 1 base, and 9 bases lay in between. The CDR3 spells CASSGGESGNTIYF. CDR3 DNA: TGCGCCAGCAGCGGGGGCGAGTCTGGAAACACCATATATTTT.

This clone came up a few times. V and J are TRBV7-2 and TRBJ2-7; no clear D gene. Germline V gene sequence: CDR1 SGHTA, CDR2 FQGNSA. CDR3 length: 13 amino acids. V was clipped by 5 bases and J by 1 base, with 9 bases between them. The CDR3 coding sequence is TGTGCCAGCAGCCCCCCCTTTTCCTACGAGCAGTACTTC. As protein: CASSPPFSYEQYF.

The chain uses TRBV7-2 and TRBJ2-6; D gene ambiguous. V lost 4 bases to trimming and J lost 0 bases, with 10 bases between them. The CDR3 has 16 amino acids. Germline lookup yields CDR1 SGHTA and CDR2 FQGNSA. In DNA form, the CDR3 reads TGTGCCAGCAGCTCTAGGCAGTACTCTGGGGCCAACGTCCTGACTTTC. It encodes CASSSRQYSGANVLTF.

J is TRBJ1-5 and V is TRBV6-5; TRBD1 matches 11 bases. This CDR3 has 14 amino acids. The V gene end was trimmed by 2 bases and the J gene end by 9 bases; junction bases not matched to a gene: 3. Per the germline V gene, CDR1 is MNHEY and CDR2 is SVGAGI. Here the CDR3 reads CASSYGTGGMPQHF. The CDR3 coding sequence is TGTGCCAGCAGTTACGGGACAGGGGGAATGCCCCAGCATTTT.

This rearrangement joins TRBV2 to TRBJ1-3, with D hard to call. V was shortened by 3 bases and J by 0 bases, with 9 bases between the two germline ends. This CDR3 region has 15 residues. The V gene's germline CDR1 is SNHLY and CDR2 FYNNEI. Written as DNA, the CDR3 is TGTGCCAGCAGTGATAACGGTCCCTCTGGAAACACCATATATTTT. Translating gives CASSDNGPSGNTIYF.

This rearrangement joins TRBV15 to TRBJ2-5, with a weak D call TRBD2 (7 bases). V lost 0 bases to trimming and J lost 2 bases, with 19 bases between them. The V gene's germline CDR1 is LNHNV and CDR2 YYDKDF (reference sequence). This CDR3 is built from 18 residues. CDR3 region: CATSRDYGGGHSQETQYF. The CDR3, as DNA: TGTGCCACCAGCAGAGATTACGGCGGGGGACACTCTCAAGAGACCCAGTACTTC. Looking up the rest from reference TRBV15 and TRBJ2-5 gives the full variable domain: DAMVIQNPRYQVTQFGKPVTLSCSQTLNHNVMYWYQQKSSQAPKLLFHYYDKDFNNEADTPDNFQSRRPNTSFCFLDIRSPGLGDTAMYLCATSRDYGGGHSQETQYFGPGTRLLVL.

The V and J genes are TRBV27 and TRBJ1-2; D possibly corresponds to TRBD1 (5 bases). The germline V gene has CDR1 MNHEY and CDR2 SMNVEV (reference sequence). Trimming cost V 6 bases and J 3 bases, with 14 bases left between them. The CDR3 consists of 14 residues. The CDR3, as DNA: TGTGCCAGCAGCACCCTTGGAGGGGACTATGGCTACACCTTC. It codes for CASSTLGGDYGYTF.

This clone was detected only once. V is TRBV7-8 and J is TRBJ1-3; tentatively, D is TRBD1 (5 bases). The germline V gene encodes CDR1 SGHVS and CDR2 FQNEAQ. The CDR3 runs to 17 residues. The ends were cut back, 1 base at V and 0 bases at J, with 13 bases in the middle. The CDR3 DNA sequence: TGTGCCAGCAGCTTAGTGGGCGGGGGGATCTCTGGAAACACCATATATTTT. Its protein is CASSLVGGGISGNTIYF.

The V call is TRBV11-3, the J call TRBJ2-1, with D maybe TRBD2 (5 bases). The CDR3 is made up of 13 amino acids. V was pared by 2 bases and J by 6 bases, with 8 bases between. The germline V gene encodes CDR1 SGHNT and CDR2 YENEEA. DNA of the CDR3: TGTGCCAGCAGCTTAAGGCTAGCCAATGAGCAGTTCTTC. Translated, it gives CASSLRLANEQFF.

This clone showed up just once. This chain links TRBV18 with TRBJ1-3, with 8 bases identical to TRBD1. Germline CDR1 is KGHSH and CDR2 is LQKENI. V dropped 0 bases and J dropped 4; count of bases not matched to a gene: 5. This CDR3 region has 16 residues. DNA of the CDR3: TGTGCCAGCTCACCACCGACAGGGGCGTACGGAAACACCATATATTTT. Translated: CASSPPTGAYGNTIYF.

V usage is TRBV6-6 and J usage is TRBJ1-5, with D perhaps TRBD1 (5 bases). V was clipped by 5 bases and J by 6 bases, with 11 bases between them. This CDR3 spans 13 amino acids. Germline V gene data show CDR1 as MNHNY and CDR2 as SVGAGI (reference sequence). CDR3 loop: CASSTEGFQPQHF. CDR3 nucleotides: TGTGCCAGCAGTACGGAGGGGTTTCAGCCCCAGCATTTT.

The chain uses TRBV18 and TRBJ2-3; 8 nucleotides agree with TRBD2. Germline CDR1 is KGHSH and CDR2 is LQKENI. The CDR3 contains 13 residues. The V segment lost 6 bases and the J segment 6 bases; nucleotides outside the gene matches: 5. This CDR3 is CASSALAGDTQYF. Written as DNA, the CDR3 is TGTGCCAGCTCCGCGTTAGCGGGGGATACGCAGTATTTT. Based on the CDR3 plus reference TRBV18 and TRBJ2-3, the full variable domain is NAGVMQNPRHLVRRRGQEARLRCSPMKGHSHVYWYRQLPEEGLKFMVYLQKENIIDESGMPKERFSAEFPKEGPSILRIQQVVRGDSAAYFCASSALAGDTQYFGPGTRLTVL.

The CDR3 here is CASRPDRGSYNEQFF. CDR3 in DNA: TGTGCCAGCAGACCTGACAGGGGTAGTTACAATGAGCAGTTCTTC. The chain recombines TRBV6-5 with TRBJ2-1; 8 positions match TRBD1. The germline V gene has CDR1 MNHEY and CDR2 SVGAGI. V gave up 6 bases and J gave up 4 bases; unmatched junction bases: 8. There are 15 residues in the CDR3.

The J gene is TRBJ1-4, the V gene TRBV4-2; D is ambiguous. The V and J ends lost 0 bases and 8 bases respectively, with 13 bases between them. The CDR3 sequence is 15 residues long. The germline gives CDR1 LGHNA, CDR2 YNFKEQ. The CDR3 bases are TGTGCCAGCAGCCAAGACATGGCTCTGGTCGAAAAACTGTTTTTT. It specifies CASSQDMALVEKLFF.

The V gene is TRBV6-5, the J gene TRBJ2-1, with 7 bases fitting TRBD1. The germline CDR1 and CDR2 sequences are MNHEY and SVGAGI. V dropped 6 bases and J dropped 0; count of bases not matched to a gene: 5. CDR3 length: 15 residues. CDR3 residues: CASREDRSSYNEQFF. CDR3 DNA: TGTGCCAGCAGGGAGGACAGGAGCTCCTACAATGAGCAGTTCTTC.

This sequence joins TRBV6-5 and TRBJ1-5; TRBD1 is a possible D gene (5 bases). This CDR3 is 13 amino acids long. V lost 6 bases and J lost 5, with 11 bases in between. In germline, CDR1 is MNHEY, CDR2 SVGAGI. CDR3 DNA sequence: TGTGCCAGCAGCCCCTCAGGGTATCAGCCCCAGCATTTT. Its translation: CASSPSGYQPQHF.

The genes are TRBV29-1 and TRBJ1-1, with a possible D match to TRBD1 (5 bases). The CDR3 runs 14 residues. Germline CDR1 reads SQVTM; CDR2 reads ANQGSEA. Trimming took 6 bases from V and 1 from J, leaving 15 bases between them. The CDR3 reads CSVSPRRGNTEAFF. The DNA for the CDR3 is TGCAGCGTCTCCCCGCGAAGGGGGAACACTGAAGCTTTCTTT.

Only a few counts were recorded for this clone. V and J are TRBV7-7 and TRBJ2-1, with D tentatively TRBD2 (6 bases). Germline CDR1 SSHAT, CDR2 FNYEAQ (reference sequence). The CDR3 loop spans 15 amino acids. Trimming left V 3 bases short and J 10 bases short, with 19 bases between. This CDR3 is CASSLVPGAPGEQFF. The CDR3 DNA sequence: TGTGCCAGCAGCTTGGTACCGGGAGCGCCTGGGGAGCAGTTCTTC.